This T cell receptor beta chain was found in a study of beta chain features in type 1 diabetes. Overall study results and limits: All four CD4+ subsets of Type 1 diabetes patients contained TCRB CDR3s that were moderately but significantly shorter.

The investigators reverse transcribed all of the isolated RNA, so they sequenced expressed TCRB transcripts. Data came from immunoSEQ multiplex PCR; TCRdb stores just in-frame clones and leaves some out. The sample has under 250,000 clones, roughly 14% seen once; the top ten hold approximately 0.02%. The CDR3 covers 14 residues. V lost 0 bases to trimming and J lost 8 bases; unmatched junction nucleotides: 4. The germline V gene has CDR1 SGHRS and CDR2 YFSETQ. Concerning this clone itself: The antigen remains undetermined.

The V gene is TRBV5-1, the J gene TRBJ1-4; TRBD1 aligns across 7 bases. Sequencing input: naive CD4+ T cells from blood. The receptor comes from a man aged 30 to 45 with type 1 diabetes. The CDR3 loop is CASSLDRGGEKLFF. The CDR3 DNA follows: TGCGCCAGCAGCTTGGACAGGGGTGGAGAAAAACTGTTTTTT.